This T cell receptor (beta chain) was documented in a study of shared clonotypes between healthy human individuals. Study results and limitations: Sharing across four donors was seen in 4.5% to 6.5% of naive CD4 clonotypes.

CD4+ cells yielded CD45RA+ naive and CD45RA-negative memory subsets. Assay execution proceeded at the deep level. Libraries were prepared by immunoSEQ multiplex PCR; TCRdb keeps only in-frame clonotypes and omits some of them. The top ten clones hold roughly 0.05% of a sample with about 600,000 clones, around 97% of them seen once. Germline-derived CDR1 and CDR2 are SGHRS and YFSETQ. V was cut by 4 bases and J by 4 bases, with 23 bases left in between. The CDR3 totals 17 residues. Of note for this clone: Its matching antigen is unknown.

The source is a woman in her thirties in good health. Sequencing was done on a sample of naive CD4+ T cells sorted from blood. Subset in this sample: CD45RA+ positively selected. This chain uses TRBV5-1 with TRBJ2-5; a weak D match, TRBD1 (6 bases). The CDR3 here is CASSPDSRPFLRETQYF. The CDR3 coding sequence is TGCGCCAGCAGCCCGGACAGCCGCCCCTTTCTCCGAGAGACCCAGTACTTC.